Presented here are 19 T cell receptor beta chains from one specimen sequenced in a study of identical twins (dated by TCRdb to the mid-2010s). The receptor library was made with 5' RACE. TCRdb records Illumina HiSeq 2000 as the sequencer. TCRdb trimmed the raw reads at Q25, called clones with MiXCR and kept productive beta chains. Entries are consolidated by CDR3 protein sequence, retaining the most common genes and DNA. The sample profile shows over 200,000 distinct CDR3 sequences; roughly 7.1% of them were found once. The top ten constitute 14% to 15% of the sample. The same sample was also used in a study of T cells expressing NK-cell markers.

Input material: CD8+ T cells sorted from blood. The receptors were gathered from a young woman in good health.

The sample holds a few counts of this clonotype. The chain combines TRBV10-2 with TRBJ2-3, with D possibly matching TRBD2 (6 bases). This CDR3 has 15 amino acids. The V end was cut by 7 bases, the J end by 0 bases, with 14 bases between. The germline V gene has CDR1 WSHSY and CDR2 SAAADI. In nucleotides, the CDR3 is TGCGCCAGCACGTTGGGGGGTCTGAGCACAGATACGCAGTATTTT. Translation gives CASTLGGLSTDTQYF.

This clonotype was seen repeatedly, ten times or more. The chain has TRBV12-3 or TRBV12-4 and TRBJ2-5; D not resolved. V lost 6 bases and J 5 bases, leaving 13 bases between the germline ends. This CDR3 contains 13 residues. This CDR3 reads CASSPPSGETQYF. The DNA for the CDR3 is TGTGCCAGCAGCCCGCCCAGTGGGGAGACCCAGTACTTC.

The chain carries TRBV15 and TRBJ2-1; no firm D call. This CDR3 spans 14 amino acids. The V gene lost 3 bases and the J gene lost 8 bases, with 14 bases spanning the gap. CDR1 and CDR2 (germline): LNHNV, YYDKDF (reference sequence). Written as DNA, the CDR3 is TGTGCCACCAGCAGGGTTGGGGAAAGAGATGAGCAGTTCTTC. It yields the protein CATSRVGERDEQFF.

This sequence joins TRBV6-2 or TRBV6-3 and TRBJ1-2, with 7 bases fitting TRBD1. Trimming removed 7 bases from V and 4 bases from J; junction bases left unmatched: 6. The CDR3 runs 13 residues. Germline loops: CDR1 MNHEY, CDR2 SVGEGT. The CDR3 reads CASTRGSFYGYTF. Here the CDR3 DNA reads TGTGCCAGCACCAGGGGGTCCTTCTATGGCTACACCTTC.

This chain joins TRBV7-9 and TRBJ2-1, with D possibly TRBD1 on 6 matching bases. Trimming cost V 5 bases and J 3 bases, with 8 bases left between them. The CDR3 loop spans 13 amino acids. Looked up from germline, CDR1 is SEHNR and CDR2 is FQNEAQ (reference sequence). In nucleotides, the CDR3 is TGTGCCAGCAGCGACAGGCACTACAATGAGCAGTTCTTC. Its protein product is CASSDRHYNEQFF.

The table lists this clonotype with many counts. The rearrangement uses TRBV5-5 and TRBJ1-5; 8 bases are shared with TRBD1. V dropped 3 bases and J dropped 5; count of bases not matched to a gene: 1. The CDR3 has 13 amino acids. The V gene's germline CDR1 is SGHKS and CDR2 YYEKEE (reference sequence). The DNA for the CDR3 is TGTGCCAGCAGCTCAGGGGGCTATCAGCCCCAGCATTTT. Translated: CASSSGGYQPQHF.

The rearrangement uses TRBV9 and TRBJ2-7, with D perhaps matching TRBD2 (6 bases). This CDR3 has 11 residues. V lost 7 bases to trimming and J lost 7 bases, with 12 bases between them. CDR1 SGDLS and CDR2 YYNGEE come from the germline V gene. DNA of the CDR3: TGTGCCAGCGGTCGCCGGGGGGAGCAGTACTTC. It codes for CASGRRGEQYF. The variable domain in full, with the rest retrieved from reference TRBV9 and TRBJ2-7, is DSGVTQTPKHLITATGQRVTLRCSPRSGDLSVYWYQQSLDQGLQFLIQYYNGEERAKGNILERFSAQQFPDLHSELNLSSLELGDSALYFCASGRRGEQYFGPGTRLTVT.

Ten or more counts support this clonotype. The V gene is TRBV20-1, the J gene TRBJ2-7; 8 positions agree with TRBD1. Per the germline V gene, CDR1 is DFQATT and CDR2 is SNEGSKA (reference sequence). V was pared by 1 base and J by 4 bases, with 9 bases of the junction left unmatched. The CDR3 sequence is 15 residues long. CDR3: CSARGPTGVMYEQYF. CDR3 in DNA: TGCAGTGCTAGAGGGCCGACAGGGGTTATGTACGAGCAGTACTTC.

The rearrangement joins TRBV18 to TRBJ2-7, with 8 positions matching TRBD1. Trimming took 3 bases from V and 3 from J; bases not matched to a gene: 7. In germline, CDR1 is KGHSH, CDR2 LQKENI. This CDR3 is 15 amino acids long. The CDR3 spells CASSPPDREFYEQYF. In DNA form, the CDR3 reads TGTGCCAGCTCACCCCCGGACAGGGAATTCTACGAGCAGTACTTC.

The V and J genes are TRBV30 and TRBJ2-1; D is perhaps TRBD1 or TRBD2 (5 bases each). Between the trimmed V and J ends, which lost 2 bases and 6 bases, there was a span of 8 bases. CDR1 is GTSNPN and CDR2 is SVGIG in the germline V gene (reference sequence). The CDR3 totals 12 residues. The DNA for the CDR3 is TGTGCCTGGAGTAGGGGACGCAATGAGCAGTTCTTC. Protein: CAWSRGRNEQFF.

This clonotype was observed a handful of times. V gene TRBV9 combines with J gene TRBJ1-2, with D hard to call. V lost 7 bases and J lost 8, with 12 bases in between. Germline V lookup: CDR1 SGDLS, CDR2 YYNGEE. This CDR3 spans 11 amino acids. CDR3 residues: CASGGLTGYTF. CDR3 nucleotides: TGTGCCAGCGGAGGCTTGACAGGCTACACCTTC.

The chain joins TRBV7-9 to TRBJ2-5, with TRBD2 identical over 9 bases. The CDR3 sequence is 16 residues long. The J segment lost 5 bases and the V segment lost 6 bases, leaving 13 bases of the junction unmatched. Germline values: CDR1 SEHNR, CDR2 FQNEAQ (reference sequence). The CDR3 is CASRSNSGGIRETQYF. In DNA, the CDR3 is TGTGCCAGCAGGTCGAACAGCGGGGGGATTCGGGAGACCCAGTACTTC.

This clonotype was seen a few times. The rearrangement uses TRBV12-3 or TRBV12-4 and TRBJ2-7, with D perhaps given as TRBD1 or TRBD2 (5 bases each). The length of the CDR3 is 13 residues. V gave up 6 bases and J gave up 1 base, with 10 bases separating them. CDR3 amino acids: CASRGRDSYEQYF. DNA of the CDR3: TGTGCCAGCAGGGGACGGGATTCCTACGAGCAGTACTTC.

At least ten counts were recorded for this clonotype. This chain connects TRBV5-6 to TRBJ2-1; no reliable D call. Germline V gene sequence: CDR1 SGHDT, CDR2 YYEEEE. Trimming took off 7 bases at V and 13 bases at J, with 15 bases between the two ends. This CDR3 comprises 11 residues. The CDR3 here is CASGQAPVQFF. In DNA form, the CDR3 reads TGTGCCAGCGGCCAGGCTCCCGTTCAGTTCTTC.

As to this clonotype: Germline is not matched at one junction end, which may reflect a read error. V and J are TRBV6-5 and TRBJ2-7; TRBD2 agrees at 7 bases. In germline, CDR1 is MNHEY, CDR2 SVGAGI. CDR3 length equals 18 residues. CDR3 in DNA: TGTGCCAGCAGTTACTACAACTCCTGGGGGGAGGGCTCCGACGAGCAGTACTTC. Translation gives CASSYYNSWGEGSDEQYF.

In its sample, this clonotype was seen a few times. The chain uses TRBV6-2 or TRBV6-3 and TRBJ2-1; 10 bases align to TRBD2. The CDR3 totals 13 residues. Losses at the gene ends were 9 bases for V and 4 bases for J; bases not matched to a gene: 3. CDR1 is MNHEY and CDR2 is SVGEGT in the germline V gene. The CDR3 region is CASSGGTYNEQFF. The CDR3 DNA reads as TGTGCCAGTAGCGGGGGGACATACAATGAGCAGTTCTTC.

The chain employs TRBV5-5 and TRBJ2-3; TRBD1 matches at 8 bases. The CDR3 runs to 15 residues. Germline assignment: CDR1 SGHKS and CDR2 YYEKEE (reference sequence). With 3 bases clipped from V and 6 bases from J, the junction kept 9 bases outside the gene matches. The CDR3 region is CASSSGQGEVDTQYF. CDR3 DNA sequence: TGTGCCAGCAGCTCTGGACAGGGTGAGGTGGATACGCAGTATTTT.

The chain links TRBV7-2 to TRBJ2-3; 8 bases are a match to TRBD2. Germline V gives CDR1 SGHTA, CDR2 FQGNSA. Germline trimming cut 5 bases from V and 5 bases from J; bases unmatched to any gene: 6. This CDR3 is built from 14 residues. CDR3 in amino acids: CASSRREGLDTQYF. The CDR3, as DNA: TGTGCCAGCAGCCGACGGGAGGGCTTAGATACGCAGTATTTT.

The chain is built from TRBV15 and TRBJ2-1, with 8 bases matching TRBD2. The V gene's germline CDR1 is LNHNV and CDR2 YYDKDF (reference sequence). Trimming took 3 bases from V and 2 from J; bases not matched to a gene: 12. The CDR3 has 18 amino acids. The chain's CDR3 is CATSRVTKLAETYNEQFF. The CDR3 nucleotides read TGTGCCACCAGCAGGGTTACAAAACTAGCGGAAACCTACAATGAGCAGTTCTTC.